This TCR beta chain came from a study of response to subunit inactivated influenza vaccine. Each CDR3 protein gets one entry after TCRdb re-called the RT-PCR reads with MiXCR. The sample lists about half a million distinct CDR3 sequences, over 9.5% occurring once. This clonotype was detected ten times or more. The sample here was PBMCs from blood, taken around seven weeks after vaccination. This TCR was sampled from a man aged 50 to 59 who received an inactivated influenza vaccine.

CDR3: CATSGFQETQYF. The DNA of the CDR3 is TGTGCCACCAGTGGATTCCAAGAGACCCAGTACTTC. This chain connects TRBV24-1 to TRBJ2-5; no clear D. Trimming took off 5 bases at V and 1 base at J, with 4 bases between the two ends. Germline lookup yields CDR1 KGHDR and CDR2 SFDVKD. This CDR3 has 12 amino acids.